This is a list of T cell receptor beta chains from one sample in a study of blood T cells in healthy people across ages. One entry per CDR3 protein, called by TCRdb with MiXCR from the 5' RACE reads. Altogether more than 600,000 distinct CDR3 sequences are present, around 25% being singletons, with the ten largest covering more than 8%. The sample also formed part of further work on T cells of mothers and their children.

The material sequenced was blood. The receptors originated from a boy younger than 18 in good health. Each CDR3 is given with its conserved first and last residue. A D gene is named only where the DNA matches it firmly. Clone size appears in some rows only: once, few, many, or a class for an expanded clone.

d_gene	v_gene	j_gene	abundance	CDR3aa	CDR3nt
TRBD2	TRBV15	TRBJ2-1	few	CATSHLTSGSNEQFF	TGTGCCACCAGCCACCTGACTAGCGGGAGTAATGAGCAGTTCTTC
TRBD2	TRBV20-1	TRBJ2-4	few	CSAPSASGTLKNIQYF	TGCAGTGCCCCCTCGGCTAGCGGGACATTAAAAAACATTCAGTACTTC
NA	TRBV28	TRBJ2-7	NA	CASSFNWQGSYEQYF	TGTGCCAGCAGTTTCAATTGGCAGGGCTCCTACGAGCAGTACTTC
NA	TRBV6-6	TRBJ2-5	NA	CASSYLPQETQYF	TGTGCCAGCAGTTACTTACCCCAAGAGACCCAGTACTTC
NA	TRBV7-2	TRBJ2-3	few	CASSLANGGTDTQYF	TGTGCCAGCAGCTTAGCGAACGGGGGCACAGATACGCAGTATTTT
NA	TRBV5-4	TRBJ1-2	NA	CASSLWGGGGYTF	TGTGCCAGCAGCTTATGGGGGGGAGGCGGCTACACCTTC
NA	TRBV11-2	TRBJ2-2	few	CASSPGAGGSGELFF	TGTGCCAGCAGCCCAGGGGCCGGTGGTTCCGGGGAGCTGTTTTTT
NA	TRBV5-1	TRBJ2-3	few	CASSTDGWYTQYF	TGCGCCAGCAGCACCGACGGTTGGTATACGCAGTATTTT
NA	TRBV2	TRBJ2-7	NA	CASLNSGTGEQYF	TGTGCCAGCCTTAACAGCGGCACAGGCGAGCAGTACTTC
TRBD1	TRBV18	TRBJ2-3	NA	CASSGSVIGTGITDTQYF	TGTGCCAGCTCAGGATCGGTTATCGGGACAGGGATTACAGATACGCAGTATTTT
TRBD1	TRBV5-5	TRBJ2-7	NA	CASSLEGQGFYEQYF	TGTGCCAGCAGCTTGGAGGGACAGGGATTCTACGAGCAGTACTTC
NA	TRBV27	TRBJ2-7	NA	CASSPGLGFGEQYF	TGTGCCAGCTCCCCGGGTCTAGGGTTTGGCGAGCAGTACTTC
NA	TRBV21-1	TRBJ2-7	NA	CASSKEGRQRECSYEQYF	TGTGCCAGCAGCAAAGAGGGGAGGCAGCGGGAGTGTTCCTACGAGCAGTACTTC
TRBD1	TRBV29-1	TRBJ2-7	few	CSVEGTGGTSYEQYF	TGCAGCGTTGAGGGGACAGGGGGGACATCCTACGAGCAGTACTTC
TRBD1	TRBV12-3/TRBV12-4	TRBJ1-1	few	CASSPWTGSTEAFF	TGTGCCAGCAGTCCTTGGACAGGCTCCACCGAAGCTTTCTTT
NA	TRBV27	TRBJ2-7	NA	CASSLRQEGEQYF	TGTGCCAGCAGTTTACGTCAGGAGGGCGAGCAGTACTTC
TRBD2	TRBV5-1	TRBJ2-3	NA	CASSWNLAGAITDTQYF	TGCGCCAGCAGCTGGAACCTAGCGGGGGCCATCACAGATACGCAGTATTTT
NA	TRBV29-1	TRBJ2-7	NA	CSVRGANDEQYF	TGCAGTGTTAGAGGGGCGAATGACGAGCAGTACTTC
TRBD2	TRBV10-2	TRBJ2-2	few	CANTVRTSGVTGELFF	TGCGCCAACACGGTCCGAACTAGCGGGGTTACCGGGGAGCTGTTTTTT
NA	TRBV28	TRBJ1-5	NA	CASSFSPLGRVSNQPQHF	TGTGCCAGCAGTTTTTCCCCCCTCGGGAGGGTTAGCAATCAGCCCCAGCATTTT
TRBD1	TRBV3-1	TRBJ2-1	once	CASSQTRGSEQFF	TGTGCCAGCAGCCAAACCAGGGGGAGCGAGCAGTTCTTC
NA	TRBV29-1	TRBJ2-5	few	CSVALGERRTQYF	TGCAGCGTCGCACTGGGGGAAAGGAGGACCCAGTACTTC
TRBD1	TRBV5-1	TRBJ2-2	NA	CASSLLTGGASRELFF	TGCGCCAGCAGCTTACTCACAGGGGGCGCTTCCAGGGAGCTGTTTTTT
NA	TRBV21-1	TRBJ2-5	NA	CASSPPGVQAQETQYF	TGTGCCAGCAGCCCGCCCGGCGTTCAGGCCCAAGAGACCCAGTACTTC
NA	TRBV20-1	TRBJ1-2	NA	CSARDLGFDGGYTF	TGCAGTGCTAGAGATTTGGGCTTCGATGGTGGCTACACCTTC
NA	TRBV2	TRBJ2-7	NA	CASSEDYTSYEQYF	TGTGCCAGCAGTGAAGATTACACCTCATACGAGCAGTACTTC
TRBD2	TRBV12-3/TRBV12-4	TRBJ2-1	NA	CASSSTSGSIDEQFF	TGTGCCAGCAGTTCCACTAGCGGTTCAATCGATGAGCAGTTCTTC
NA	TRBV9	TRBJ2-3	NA	CASSVDEGDTQYF	TGTGCCAGCAGCGTAGACGAGGGAGATACGCAGTATTTT
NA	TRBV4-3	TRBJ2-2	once	CASSQDLTSYTGELFF	TGCGCCAGCAGCCAAGATTTGACCAGCTACACCGGGGAGCTGTTTTTT
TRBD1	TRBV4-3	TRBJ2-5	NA	CASSQDLDRGETQYF	TGCGCCAGCAGCCAAGATCTCGACAGGGGAGAGACCCAGTACTTC
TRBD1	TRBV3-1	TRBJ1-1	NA	CASSQGGTGETEAFF	TGTGCCAGCAGCCAAGGGGGGACAGGGGAGACTGAAGCTTTCTTT
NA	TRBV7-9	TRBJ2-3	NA	CASSETAPVVDTQYF	TGTGCCAGCAGCGAGACTGCGCCGGTAGTGGATACGCAGTATTTT
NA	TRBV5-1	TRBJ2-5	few	CASSFRRSGSQETQYF	TGCGCCAGCAGCTTCCGGAGGAGCGGGTCCCAAGAGACCCAGTACTTC
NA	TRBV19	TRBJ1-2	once	CATSTDYGYTF	TGTGCCACGTCCACGGACTATGGCTACACCTTC
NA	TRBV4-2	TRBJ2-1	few	CASSHGDTSYNEQFF	TGTGCCAGCAGCCACGGGGACACTTCTTACAATGAGCAGTTCTTC
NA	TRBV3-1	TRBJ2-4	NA	CASSPTPAVAKNIQYF	TGTGCCAGCAGCCCGACACCTGCCGTAGCCAAAAACATTCAGTACTTC
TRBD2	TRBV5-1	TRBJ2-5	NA	CASQTSGTETQYF	TGCGCCAGTCAGACTAGCGGGACGGAGACCCAGTACTTC